The clone carrying this TCR beta chain appeared many times. Deletions cut 1 base from V and 4 bases from J, with 10 bases between. CDR1 and CDR2 from the germline V gene are DFQATT and SNEGSKA (reference sequence). This CDR3 region has 13 residues. TCRdb called clones again from the PCR reads with MiXCR. The table lists 50,000 to 70,000 clones, approximately 4.1% of them singletons. The data belong to a study of metastatic and nonmetastatic thyroid tumors. On the study more broadly: Malignant and benign thyroid patients had repertoires compared in peripheral blood and tumor or nodule tissue.

All patients were untreated before thyroid surgery. Input material: blood. The V call is TRBV20-1, the J call TRBJ1-1, with D perhaps matching TRBD1 (5 bases). The TCR originated in a female donor with papillary thyroid cancer or a benign thyroid nodule (not recorded which). Some clones in this sample may be carry-over from other donors' samples. The CDR3 DNA reads as TGCAGTGCTAGAGTTCAGGGAGTCACTGAAGCTTTCTTT. Its protein is CSARVQGVTEAFF.